These T cell receptor beta chains were read from a single sample in a study of the immune and genomic landscape of osteosarcoma. Sequenced by immunoSEQ multiplex PCR; TCRdb stores in-frame clones only, minus some. Of 2,500 to 3,000 clones listed, 78% were seen once; the top ten hold 8% to 10%. The sequenced sample was metastatic tumor tissue from the lung. These receptors were obtained from a young woman with osteosarcoma. Each CDR3 is given with its conserved first and last residue. The order of the fields is V gene, D gene, clone size, J gene, CDR3 DNA, CDR3 protein. The D gene is left open where the match is weak. Expanded clones are given a class, and other clones once, few, many or no size at all.

>TRBV27|NA|NA|TRBJ2-3
TGTGCCAGCAGTTTTCAGACCCGCACAGATACGCAGTATTTT
CASSFQTRTDTQYF
>TRBV6-1|TRBD1|NA|TRBJ1-5
TGTGCCAGCATTGGACAGGTCAATCAGCCCCAGCATTTT
CASIGQVNQPQHF
>TRBV18|NA|NA|TRBJ2-7
TGTGCCAGCTCACCAGAGGGTCACGAGCAGTACTTC
CASSPEGHEQYF
>TRBV10-1|NA|NA|TRBJ1-5
TGCGCCAGCAGTGAAGGGAATCAGCCCCAGCATTTT
CASSEGNQPQHF
>TRBV6-1|TRBD1|NA|TRBJ2-2
TGTGCCAGCAGTGGAACACAGGGGACCGGGGAGCTGTTTTTT
CASSGTQGTGELFF
>TRBV9|NA|NA|TRBJ1-2
TGTGCCAGCAGCGTGTTCAGGACGCAGGGCTACACCTTC
CASSVFRTQGYTF
>TRBV10-1|TRBD1|NA|TRBJ2-3
TGCGCCAGCAGTGAGGGGGACAGGAGTAGGGGAGATACGCAGTATTTT
CASSEGDRSRGDTQYF
>TRBV12-5|NA|NA|TRBJ2-1
TGTGCTAGTGGTTTGGTACTAGTGGATGAGCAGTTCTTC
CASGLVLVDEQFF
>TRBV27|NA|NA|TRBJ2-3
TGTGCCAGCAGTCCCGCAGTGGGTGGGAGCACAGATACGCAGTATTTT
CASSPAVGGSTDTQYF
>TRBV5-7|NA|NA|TRBJ1-5
TGTGCCAGCAGCTCAGGGTGGGGGCCCCAGCATTTT
CASSSGWGPQHF
>TRBV11-2|NA|NA|TRBJ2-3
TGTGCCAGCAGCTTCGTTGTCCTGGCGGAGGCAGATACGCAGTATTTT
CASSFVVLAEADTQYF
>TRBV6-5|NA|few|TRBJ1-5
TGTGCCAGCAGTTACTCGAGACGGAGCAATCAGCCCCAGCATTTT
CASSYSRRSNQPQHF
>TRBV5-4|NA|NA|TRBJ2-5
TGTGCCAGCAGCCAGCAGGCTACCAGAGAGACCCAGTACTTC
CASSQQATRETQYF
>TRBV5-1|NA|few|TRBJ1-2
TGCGCCAGCAGCCGAGGCTTCCTGAATGGCTACACCTTC
CASSRGFLNGYTF
>TRBV5-5|NA|once|TRBJ2-7
TGTGCCAGCAGCTGGTCGCCGGAGGTCGAGCAGTACTTC
CASSWSPEVEQYF
>TRBV7-2|NA|NA|TRBJ1-1
TGTGCCAGCAGCTTACAACAAGGCTCTGAAGCTTTCTTT
CASSLQQGSEAFF
>TRBV28|NA|NA|TRBJ1-2
TGTGCCAGCAGTCCAATGTTGGATTTAAACTATGGCTACACCTTC
CASSPMLDLNYGYTF
>TRBV14|TRBD1|NA|TRBJ1-1
TGTGCCAGCAGCCTCAGGACAGGGTGGCACACTGAAGCTTTCTTT
CASSLRTGWHTEAFF
>TRBV6-5|NA|NA|TRBJ1-1
TGTGCCAGCAGTTCTCAGGGGCCTGACACTGAAGCTTTCTTT
CASSSQGPDTEAFF
>TRBV6-4|TRBD1|NA|TRBJ2-1
TGTGCCAGCAGTAGGACAGGGGACTACAATGAGCAGTTCTTC
CASSRTGDYNEQFF
>TRBV30|NA|once|TRBJ2-7
TGTGCCTGGACTAGACGGAGCTCCTACGAGCAGTACTTC
CAWTRRSSYEQYF
>TRBV5-6|TRBD1|NA|TRBJ2-3
TGTACCAGCAGCTTGTGGGACAGGGATGGAGATACGCAGTATTTT
CTSSLWDRDGDTQYF
>TRBV6-6|NA|NA|TRBJ1-6
TGTGCCAGCAGTTCCTTCTCGGGACCCCTCCACTTT
CASSSFSGPLHF
>TRBV11-2|NA|NA|TRBJ2-1
TGTGCCAGCAGCCCTCAGTCTCCCTCGGGCCCTTACAATGAGCAGTTCTTC
CASSPQSPSGPYNEQFF
>TRBV7-2|NA|NA|TRBJ2-5
TGTGCCAGCAGCTTAGCGGGGGGTGTAGAGACCCAGTACTTC
CASSLAGGVETQYF
>TRBV6-6|TRBD1|NA|TRBJ1-1
TGTGCCAGCAGTTATTTGGTGGGACAGGGTCGGACTGAAGCTTTCTTT
CASSYLVGQGRTEAFF
>TRBV27|NA|few|TRBJ1-2
TGTGCCAGCGGCACTGACTATGGCTACACCTTC
CASGTDYGYTF
>TRBV30|NA|NA|TRBJ2-2
TGTGCCTGGAGTGTTGGTGGGGCCGGGGAGCTGTTTTTT
CAWSVGGAGELFF
>TRBV7-2|NA|NA|TRBJ1-1
TGTGCCAGCAGCTACGATCCCCGGTCGACCACTGAAGCTTTCTTT
CASSYDPRSTTEAFF
>TRBV5-4|TRBD1|NA|TRBJ2-1
TGTGCCAGCAGCCCGACAGGGAGTCCCTACAATGAGCAGTTCTTC
CASSPTGSPYNEQFF
>TRBV19|NA|NA|TRBJ2-7
TGTGCCAGTAGTAGGAGGGGGGTTCCGTACGAGCAGTACTTC
CASSRRGVPYEQYF
>TRBV7-2|TRBD1|few|TRBJ1-2
TGTGCCAGCAGCCCGACGGGACAGGGCTATGGCTACACCTTC
CASSPTGQGYGYTF
>TRBV4-1|TRBD1|NA|TRBJ2-4
TGCGCCAGCAGCCCTGGACAGGAACTTTACAAAAACATTCAGTACTTC
CASSPGQELYKNIQYF
>TRBV7-6|TRBD1|NA|TRBJ1-2
TGTGCCAGCAGCTTAGGTCCCCCAGGGGGGAACTATGGCTACACCTTC
CASSLGPPGGNYGYTF
>TRBV5-1|NA|NA|TRBJ1-2
TGCGCCAGCAGCTTGGAGGCAGGGAATCGCTATGGCTACACCTTC
CASSLEAGNRYGYTF
>TRBV5-1|NA|few|TRBJ2-5
TGCGCCAGCTACAAGGACGGATTACAAGAGACCCAGTACTTC
CASYKDGLQETQYF
>TRBV4-2|TRBD2|NA|TRBJ2-3
TGTGCCAGCAGCCAAGAACTAGCGGGGGGATCTAGCACAGATACGCAGTATTTT
CASSQELAGGSSTDTQYF
>TRBV27|TRBD2|NA|TRBJ2-1
TGTGCCAGCAGGGCGGGAGGGCTTGGACTAGCGGGGGTTTACAATGAGCAGTTCTTC
CASRAGGLGLAGVYNEQFF
>TRBV9|NA|NA|TRBJ2-7
TGTGCCAGCAGCGTAGGGCAGCCCTACGAGCAGTACTTC
CASSVGQPYEQYF
>TRBV2|NA|NA|TRBJ1-6
TGTGCCAGCGTTAAGGTTGTTAATTCACCCCTCCACTTT
CASVKVVNSPLHF
>TRBV7-2|NA|NA|TRBJ1-1
TGTGCCAGCAGCTGGTCGGGGCCGAACACTGAAGCTTTCTTT
CASSWSGPNTEAFF
>TRBV5-3|NA|NA|TRBJ1-1
TGTGCCAGCAGCTTGGATTCAGGGGCCACTGAAGCTTTCTTT
CASSLDSGATEAFF
>TRBV5-6|NA|NA|TRBJ1-2
TGTGCCAGCAGCTTGGTTGGACAGTATGGCTACACCTTC
CASSLVGQYGYTF
>TRBV5-4|TRBD1|NA|TRBJ2-5
TGTGCCAGCAGCTTGGGGGGACAGGGGGCGCAAAGAGAGACCCAGTACTTC
CASSLGGQGAQRETQYF
>TRBV11-2|NA|NA|TRBJ2-2
TGTGCCAGCAGCTTAGTGGCAGGCACCGGGGAGCTGTTTTTT
CASSLVAGTGELFF
>TRBV5-1|TRBD1|NA|TRBJ1-1
TGCGCCAGCAGCAATCCGGACAGGGAGACTGAAGCTTTCTTT
CASSNPDRETEAFF
>TRBV2|TRBD1|NA|TRBJ2-7
TGTGCCAGCAGTGTTCCCAGGGGGTCCTCCTACGAGCAGTACTTC
CASSVPRGSSYEQYF
>TRBV11-2|NA|few|TRBJ2-3
TGTGCCAGCACTACTTGGCCAGGCCCCACAGATACGCAGTATTTT
CASTTWPGPTDTQYF
>TRBV11-2|NA|NA|TRBJ2-5
TGTGCCAGCAGCCCCTCGACAGTCAGGTACCAAGAGACCCAGTACTTC
CASSPSTVRYQETQYF
>TRBV19|NA|NA|TRBJ2-5
TGTGCCAGTAGTATAGGACAGAGAAGAGAGCAGTACTTC
CASSIGQRREQYF